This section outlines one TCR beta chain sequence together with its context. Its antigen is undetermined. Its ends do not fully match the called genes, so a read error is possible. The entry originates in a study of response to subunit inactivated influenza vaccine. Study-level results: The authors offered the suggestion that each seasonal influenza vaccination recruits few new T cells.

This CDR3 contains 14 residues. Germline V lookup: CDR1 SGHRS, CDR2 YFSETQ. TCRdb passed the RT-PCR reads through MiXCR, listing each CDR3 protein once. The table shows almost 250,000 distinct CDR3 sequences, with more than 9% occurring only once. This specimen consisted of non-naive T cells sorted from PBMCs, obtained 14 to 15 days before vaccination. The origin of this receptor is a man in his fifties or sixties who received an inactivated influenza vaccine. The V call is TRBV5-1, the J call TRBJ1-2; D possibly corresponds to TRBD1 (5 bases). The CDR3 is CASSLDGTVYAYTF. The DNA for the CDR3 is TGCGCCAGCAGCTTGGACGGGACGGTCTATGCCTACACCTTC.